This T cell receptor beta chain was identified in a study of siplizumab effects on memory and regulatory T cells. Study outcomes and limitations: Apparently more diverse than memory cells, naive T cells also seemed major alloresponse contributors. It was not possible to assign a naive or memory phenotype to roughly 80-96% of proliferating CD4+ or CD8+ clones.

As regards this clone: What it binds is not known.

The assay looked at 95,000 to 100,000 TCR templates in each sample. Sequencing used immunoSEQ multiplex PCR; TCRdb keeps in-frame clones, though not all of them. This table has some 99,000 clones, about 90% appearing once. This clonotype originated in a human donor in good health. The material sequenced was Tregs sorted from blood.

The CDR3 bases are TGCGCCAGCAGTGGGCATTTAACAGATACGCAGTATTTT. Translated, it gives CASSGHLTDTQYF. The chain couples TRBV10-1 to TRBJ2-3; unclear D gene. The CDR3 consists of 13 residues. The germline V and J ends were trimmed by 4 bases and 3 bases, with 8 bases remaining between them. Germline V gives CDR1 WNHNN, CDR2 SYGVQD (reference sequence).